This T cell receptor (beta chain) was documented in a study of blood T cell repertoires in COVID-19. In the original analysis: Estimated nucleated cell counts came from reference gene primer amplification. The assay was immunoSEQ multiplex PCR, and TCRdb's table has in-frame clones only and misses some. The D gene and trimming were derived from the DNA, and the V and J assignments and clone size from that table. The data hold roughly 130,000 clones, with roughly 83% observed a single time. In germline, CDR1 is MGHRA, CDR2 YSYEKL. Trimming pared 3 bases from V and 10 bases from J, leaving 10 bases between. The CDR3 runs 12 residues.

This chain connects TRBV4-1 to TRBJ2-1; no clear D. The specimen sequenced was peripheral blood. The receptor was isolated from a woman between 45 and 65 years old with acute or convalescent COVID-19. The CDR3 spells CASSHDTFEQFF. The CDR3 coding sequence is TGCGCCAGCAGCCACGACACGTTCGAGCAGTTCTTC.